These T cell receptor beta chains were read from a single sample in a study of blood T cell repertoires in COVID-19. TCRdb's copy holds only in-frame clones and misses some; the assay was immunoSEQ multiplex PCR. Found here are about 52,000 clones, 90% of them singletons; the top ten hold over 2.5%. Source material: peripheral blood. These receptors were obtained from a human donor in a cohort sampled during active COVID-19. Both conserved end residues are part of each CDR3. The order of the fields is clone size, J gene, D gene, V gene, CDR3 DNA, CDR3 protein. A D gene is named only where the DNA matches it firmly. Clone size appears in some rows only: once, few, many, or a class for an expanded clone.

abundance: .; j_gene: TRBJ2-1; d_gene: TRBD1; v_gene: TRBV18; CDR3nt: TGTGCCAGCCGAATAATCGGGGCCGGGACAGGGGGCAGTCTGTCCTACAATGAGCAGTTCTTC; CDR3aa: CASRIIGAGTGGSLSYNEQFF
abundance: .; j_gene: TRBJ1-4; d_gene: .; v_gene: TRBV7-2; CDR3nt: TGTGCCAGCAGCCTGACATTTTCAACTAATGAAAAACTGTTTTTT; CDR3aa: CASSLTFSTNEKLFF
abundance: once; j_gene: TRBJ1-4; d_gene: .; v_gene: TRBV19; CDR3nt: TGTGCCAGTAGTATTCAAAGGGGTGAAAAACTGTTTTTT; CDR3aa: CASSIQRGEKLFF
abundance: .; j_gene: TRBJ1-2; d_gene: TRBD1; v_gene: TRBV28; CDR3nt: TGTGCCAGCAGACAAGGACAGGGCGGCTATGGCTACACCTTC; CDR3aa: CASRQGQGGYGYTF
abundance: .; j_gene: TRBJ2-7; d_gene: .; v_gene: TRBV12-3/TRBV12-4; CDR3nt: TGTGCCAGCACCAGGGGGGACTCCTACGAGCAGTACTTC; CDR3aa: CASTRGDSYEQYF
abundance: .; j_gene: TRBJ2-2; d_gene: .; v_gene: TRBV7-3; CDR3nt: TGTGCCAGCAGCTTGACGGGAGTAGGCGCCGGGGAGCTGTTTTTT; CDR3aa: CASSLTGVGAGELFF
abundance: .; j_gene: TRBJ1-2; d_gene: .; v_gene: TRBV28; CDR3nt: TGTGCCAGCAGTCACCGCTTAGACAGCAACTATGGCTACACCTTC; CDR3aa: CASSHRLDSNYGYTF
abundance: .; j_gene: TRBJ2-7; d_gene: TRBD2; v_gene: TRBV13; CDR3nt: TGTGCCAGCAGCTCGCGCGGGGGGGTCCGGGAGCAGTACTTC; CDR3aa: CASSSRGGVREQYF
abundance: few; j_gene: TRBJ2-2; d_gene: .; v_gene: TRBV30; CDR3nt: TGTGCCTGGAGTGTTCGACAGGCGAGGGAGCTGTTTTTT; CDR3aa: CAWSVRQARELFF
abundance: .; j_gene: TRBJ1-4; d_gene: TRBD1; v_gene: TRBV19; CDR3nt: TGTGCCAGTAGCCCAACCCTCAGGGGGCCGAATGAAAAACTGTTTTTT; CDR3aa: CASSPTLRGPNEKLFF
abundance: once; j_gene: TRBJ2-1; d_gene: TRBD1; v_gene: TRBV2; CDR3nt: TGTGCCAGCAACCCCGGGACAGGGACCTACAATGAGCAGTTCTTC; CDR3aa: CASNPGTGTYNEQFF
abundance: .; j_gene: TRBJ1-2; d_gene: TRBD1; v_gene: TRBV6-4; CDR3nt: TGTGCCAGCAGGCCAGACAGGGGGCTGAGTGGCTACACCTTC; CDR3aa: CASRPDRGLSGYTF
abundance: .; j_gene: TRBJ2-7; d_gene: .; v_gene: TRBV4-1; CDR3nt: TGCGCCAGCAGCCCTAGGGGGGAGGGAGGGCCCTACGAGCAGTACTTC; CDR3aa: CASSPRGEGGPYEQYF
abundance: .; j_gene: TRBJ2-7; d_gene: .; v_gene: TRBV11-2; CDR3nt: TGTGCCAGCAGCTTCGTCAGGGGACCCTACGAGCAGTACTTC; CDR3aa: CASSFVRGPYEQYF
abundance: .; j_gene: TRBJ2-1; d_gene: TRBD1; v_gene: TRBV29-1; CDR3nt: TGCAGCGTTGAAGAGCCGTGGAGGGACAGGGTTTACAATGAGCAGTTCTTC; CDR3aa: CSVEEPWRDRVYNEQFF
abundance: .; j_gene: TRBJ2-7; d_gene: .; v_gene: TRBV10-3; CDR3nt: TGTGCCATCAGCGTCGACACTTCCTACGAGCAGTACTTC; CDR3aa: CAISVDTSYEQYF
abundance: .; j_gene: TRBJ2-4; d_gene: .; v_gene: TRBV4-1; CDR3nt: TGCGCCAGCAGCCAAGAACTCTCAGCGGGAGCCAAAAACATTCAGTACTTC; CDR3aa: CASSQELSAGAKNIQYF
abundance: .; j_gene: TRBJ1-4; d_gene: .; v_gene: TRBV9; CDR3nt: TGTGCCAGCAGCGTAAGCCCGGCAACTAATGAAAAACTGTTTTTT; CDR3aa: CASSVSPATNEKLFF
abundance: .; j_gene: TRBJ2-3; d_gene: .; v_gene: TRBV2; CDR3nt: TGTGCCAGCACTGAGACTAGACGCACAGATACGCAGTATTTT; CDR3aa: CASTETRRTDTQYF
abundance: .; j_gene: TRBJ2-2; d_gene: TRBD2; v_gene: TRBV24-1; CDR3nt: TGTGCCACCAGTGACCCTGGGCTAGCGGGAGCCGGGGAGCTGTTTTTT; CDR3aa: CATSDPGLAGAGELFF
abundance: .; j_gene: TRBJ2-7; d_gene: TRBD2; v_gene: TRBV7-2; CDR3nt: TGTGCCAGCAGCTTCAGCTGGACTAGCGGTTACGAGCAGTACTTC; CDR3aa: CASSFSWTSGYEQYF
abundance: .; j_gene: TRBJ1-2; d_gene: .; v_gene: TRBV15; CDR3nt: TGTGCCACCAGCAGACCTGACAGAGGCTATGGCTACACCTTC; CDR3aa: CATSRPDRGYGYTF
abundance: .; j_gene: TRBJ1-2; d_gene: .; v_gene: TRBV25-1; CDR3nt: TGTGCCAGCAGCGTGACAGAGAGAAGCAGCTACACCTTC; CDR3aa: CASSVTERSSYTF
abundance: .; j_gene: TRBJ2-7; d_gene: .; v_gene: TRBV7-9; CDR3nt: TGTGCCAGCAGCTTAACCACAGGCCCTCAGTACTTC; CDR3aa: CASSLTTGPQYF
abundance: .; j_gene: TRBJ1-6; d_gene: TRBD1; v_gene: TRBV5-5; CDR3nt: TGTGCCAGCAGCTTCGAGGGGGCTGTTTCACCCCTCCACTTT; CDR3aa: CASSFEGAVSPLHF
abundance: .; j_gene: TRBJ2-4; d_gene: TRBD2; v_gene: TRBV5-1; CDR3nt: TGCGCCAGCAGCGCGGCCGGGACTAGCGGGAGAGTGGCCAAAAACATTCAGTACTTC; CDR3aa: CASSAAGTSGRVAKNIQYF
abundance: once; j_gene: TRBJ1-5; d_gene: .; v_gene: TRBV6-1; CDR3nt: TGTGCCAGCAGTGAAGCGGGGGGGGAGTGGCAGCCCCAGCATTTT; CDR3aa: CASSEAGGEWQPQHF
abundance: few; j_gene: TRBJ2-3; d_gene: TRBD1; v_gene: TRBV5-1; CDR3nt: TGCGCCAGCAGCTTGGCCGTTAGGGGGCGCGAAGATACGCAGTATTTT; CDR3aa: CASSLAVRGREDTQYF
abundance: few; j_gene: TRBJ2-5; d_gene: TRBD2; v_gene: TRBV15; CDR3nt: TGTGCCACCAGCAGAGCCCTCGGACTAGTAGGCCAAGAGACCCAGTACTTC; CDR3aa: CATSRALGLVGQETQYF
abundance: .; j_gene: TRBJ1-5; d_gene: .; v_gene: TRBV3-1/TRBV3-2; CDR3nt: TGTGCCAGCAGCCAACTCAGCGGGCTGGATAGCAATCAGCCCCAGCATTTT; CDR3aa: CASSQLSGLDSNQPQHF
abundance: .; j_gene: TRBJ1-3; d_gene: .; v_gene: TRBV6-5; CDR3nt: TGTGCCAGCAGTTTGGACTCAGGAAACACCATATATTTT; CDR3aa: CASSLDSGNTIYF
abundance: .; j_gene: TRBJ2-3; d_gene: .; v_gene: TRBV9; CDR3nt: TGTGCCAGCAGCTTCCAAGAGCTAGATACGCAGTATTTT; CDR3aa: CASSFQELDTQYF
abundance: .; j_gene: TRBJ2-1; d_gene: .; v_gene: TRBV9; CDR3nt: TGTGCCAGCAGCCGCGGTGGGGGAGGCTTAGATGAGCAGTTCTTC; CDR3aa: CASSRGGGGLDEQFF
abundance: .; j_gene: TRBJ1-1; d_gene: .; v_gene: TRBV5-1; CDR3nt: TGCGCCAGCAGCTTGGGGGCAGGGGCGGACACTGAAGCTTTCTTT; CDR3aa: CASSLGAGADTEAFF
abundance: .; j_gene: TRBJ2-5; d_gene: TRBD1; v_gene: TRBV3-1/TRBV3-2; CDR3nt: TGTGCCAGCAAAAACAGGGGTTCAGAGACCCAGTACTTC; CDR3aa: CASKNRGSETQYF
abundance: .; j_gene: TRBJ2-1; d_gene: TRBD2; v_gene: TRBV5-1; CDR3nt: TGCGCCAGCAGCAGAGGACTAGCAAAGGGTGAGCAGTTCTTC; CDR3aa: CASSRGLAKGEQFF
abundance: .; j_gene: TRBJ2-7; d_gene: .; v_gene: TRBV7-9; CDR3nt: TGTGCCAGCAGCTATCCCACCTCTGGCGGTAAATACGAGCAGTACTTC; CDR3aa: CASSYPTSGGKYEQYF
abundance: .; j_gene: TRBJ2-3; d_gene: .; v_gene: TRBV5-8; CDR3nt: TGTGCCAGCAGCTTGGGGGCCGGAGATACGCAGTATTTT; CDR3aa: CASSLGAGDTQYF
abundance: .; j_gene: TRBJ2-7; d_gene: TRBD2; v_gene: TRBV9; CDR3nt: TGTGCCAGCAGCGTAGCTAGCGGGAGTTACGAGCAGTACTTC; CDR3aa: CASSVASGSYEQYF
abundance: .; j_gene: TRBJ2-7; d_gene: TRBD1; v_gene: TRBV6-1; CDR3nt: TGTGCCAGCAGTGAAAGGCTAGACAGGGGGCTAAGACTGAGCTACGAGCAGTACTTC; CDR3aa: CASSERLDRGLRLSYEQYF
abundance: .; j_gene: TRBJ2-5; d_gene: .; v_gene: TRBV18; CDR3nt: TGTGCCAGCTCACCGGGACATAAAAAAGAGACCCAGTACTTC; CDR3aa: CASSPGHKKETQYF
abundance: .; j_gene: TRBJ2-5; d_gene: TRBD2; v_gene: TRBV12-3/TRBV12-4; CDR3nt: TGTGCCAGCAGTTTGGGAGGGGAAGAGACCCAGTACTTC; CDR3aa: CASSLGGEETQYF
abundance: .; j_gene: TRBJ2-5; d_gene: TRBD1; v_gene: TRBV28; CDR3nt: TGTGCCAGCAGCCACGGTTACAGGGGCCAAGAGACCCAGTACTTC; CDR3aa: CASSHGYRGQETQYF
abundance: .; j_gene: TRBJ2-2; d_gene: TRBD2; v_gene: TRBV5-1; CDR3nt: TGCGCCAGTACCGGGGCTAGCGGGACCTTGAACACCGGGGAGCTGTTTTTT; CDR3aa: CASTGASGTLNTGELFF
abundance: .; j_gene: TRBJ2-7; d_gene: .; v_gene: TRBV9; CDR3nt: TGTGCCAGCAGCATCGAAGGGACTGCCTACGAGCAGTACTTC; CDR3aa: CASSIEGTAYEQYF